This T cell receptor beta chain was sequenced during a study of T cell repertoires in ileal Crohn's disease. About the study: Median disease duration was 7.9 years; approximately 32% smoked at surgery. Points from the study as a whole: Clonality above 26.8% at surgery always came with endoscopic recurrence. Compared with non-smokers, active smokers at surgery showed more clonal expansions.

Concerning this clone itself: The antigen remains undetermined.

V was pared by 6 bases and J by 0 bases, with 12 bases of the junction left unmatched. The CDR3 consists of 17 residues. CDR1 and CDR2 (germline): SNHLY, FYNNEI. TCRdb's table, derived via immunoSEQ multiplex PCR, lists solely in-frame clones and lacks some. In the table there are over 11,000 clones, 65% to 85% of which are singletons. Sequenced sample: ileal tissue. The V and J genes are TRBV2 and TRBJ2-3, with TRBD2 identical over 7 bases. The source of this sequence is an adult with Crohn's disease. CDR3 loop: CASSPTLAVTSTDTQYF. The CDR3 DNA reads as TGTGCCAGCAGCCCTACCCTAGCGGTCACCAGCACAGATACGCAGTATTTT.